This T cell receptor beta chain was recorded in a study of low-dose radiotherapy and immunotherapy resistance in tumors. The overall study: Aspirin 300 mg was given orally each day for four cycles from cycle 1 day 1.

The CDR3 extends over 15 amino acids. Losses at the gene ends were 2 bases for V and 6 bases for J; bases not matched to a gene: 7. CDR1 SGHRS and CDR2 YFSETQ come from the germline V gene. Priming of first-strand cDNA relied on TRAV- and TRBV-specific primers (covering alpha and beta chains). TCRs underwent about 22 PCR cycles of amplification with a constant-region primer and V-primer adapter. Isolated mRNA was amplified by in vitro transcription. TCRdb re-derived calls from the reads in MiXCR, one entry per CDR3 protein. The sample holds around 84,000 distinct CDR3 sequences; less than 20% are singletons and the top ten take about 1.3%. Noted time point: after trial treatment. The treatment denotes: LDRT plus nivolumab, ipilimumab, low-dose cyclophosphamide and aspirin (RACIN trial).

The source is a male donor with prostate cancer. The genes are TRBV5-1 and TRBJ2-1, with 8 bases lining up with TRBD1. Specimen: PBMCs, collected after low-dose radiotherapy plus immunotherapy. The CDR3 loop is CASSFGQGPLNEQFF. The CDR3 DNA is TGCGCCAGCAGCTTCGGACAGGGCCCCCTCAATGAGCAGTTCTTC. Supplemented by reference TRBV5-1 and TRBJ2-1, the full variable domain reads KAGVTQTPRYLIKTRGQQVTLSCSPISGHRSVSWYQQTPGQGLQFLFEYFSETQRNKGNFPGRFSGRQFSNSRSEMNVSTLELGDSALYLCASSFGQGPLNEQFFGPGTRLTVL.